This T cell receptor (beta chain) was profiled in a study of human T cells and chemical hapten exposure (dated by TCRdb to 2020 to 2022). Background on the whole study: For sensitization, 2% DPC in acetone was applied to a 2 cm by 2 cm area of upper inner arm skin. In alopecia patients, the study followed how the peripheral blood TCR repertoire changed in vivo over primary and secondary sensitization to diphenylcyclopropenone (DPC), a hapten. The mostly female patient cohort included alopecia areata with under or over 50% scalp involvement, alopecia totalis and alopecia universalis. Patch testing was done on the upper back using Finn chambers containing 0.01% DPC, and results were scored after 6 days according to International Contact Dermatitis Research Group standards. Blood samples were taken from patients before sensitization (week 0) and at 2, 6 and about 24 weeks after DPC sensitization. Libraries were pooled for sequencing, and variation in per-sample TCR yields was attributed mainly to small differences in library volumes within the pool. Throughout the roughly 26-week study period, patients were also given weekly therapeutic DPC doses on the scalp. Blood for TCR sequencing was provided by twenty-nine alopecia patients at one to four time points (pre-sensitization, 2, 6 and 24 weeks).

CDR1 and CDR2, looked up from the germline V gene, are SGHRS and YFSETQ. The V end loses 5 bases and the J end loses 1 base, and a stretch of 9 bases separates them. The CDR3, from cysteine to phenylalanine, totals 13 residues. CDR3 DNA only is kept here, 39 bases in frame from base 1. The library was made by RACE. The run used a NextSeq 500. During library preparation, unique molecular identifiers were attached to individual cDNA molecules so that TCRs could be counted in a quantitative, reproducible way. Both TCR alpha and TCR beta chains were sequenced from each blood RNA sample. In the authors' own workflow: Samples had a median of 95,638 TCRs, with a range from roughly 23,224 to 700,000. V, J and CDR3 annotation of the TCR reads was carried out using the Decombinator software suite. Every sample was subsampled to the same number of TCRs (28,000) for the PS versus PT1 abundance plots. TCRs were defined as expanded if absent before sensitization and observed at least eight times at the 2-week time point. The public reads were reprocessed in TCRdb via fastp at Q25 and MiXCR, keeping in-frame beta chains. Duplicate CDR3 protein sequences are folded into a single record with the most common DNA and genes. The V and J calls, along with clone size, are taken from TCRdb and not from the paper's own processing. This sample has nearly 350,000 distinct CDR3 sequences in its table, and approximately 6.3% of those were observed once. The top ten constitute 7% to 10% of the sample.

The time point label here, explained by the study, means: patch test 1, 2 weeks after DPC sensitization. Per the publication, the treatment or condition label means: therapeutic diphenylcyclopropenone sensitization with weekly scalp DPC. At each patch-test visit, blood was drawn before the patch test was applied. Eligible patients were aged 18 to 70, diagnosed with alopecia, deemed suitable for DPC therapy, and excluded if pregnant. Total RNA was extracted from unfractionated whole blood collected in Tempus Blood RNA tubes. Overall results and qualifications from the work: Because all patients had alopecia, a presumed autoimmune disease, the immune response of the patients might differ from that of healthy individuals. The number of TCRs above 1 in 1000 frequency did not change with DPC sensitization; there was no evidence of global repertoire structure alterations. A positive correlation was found between the number of PT1 expanded TCRs and patch test score, with significance reached at thresholds 8, 16 and 32 but not 4. After repeated subsampling, the strength of the expansion versus patch-test correlation and the threshold at which it became significant changed. Significantly more large CDR3 similarity clusters were formed by expanded TCRs than by pre-sensitization or healthy control sets, consistent with antigen-driven responses.

This clonotype was seen at least ten times. This clone's antigen is unknown. Base qualities are not at hand, and no much larger clone is one base apart. The sequence links TRBV5-1 to TRBJ1-2; the D gene remains uncertain. The source of this sequence is a woman aged 18-35 years with alopecia areata. Some clones in this sample may be carry-over from other donors' samples. Sequenced here: whole blood, sampled in connection with sensitization to the hapten diphenylcyclopropenone (DPC). Here the CDR3 is given as CASRFGDNYGYTF. The DNA reads TGCGCCAGCAGATTTGGGGATAACTATGGCTACACCTTC.